A single sample is the source of the 2 T cell receptor beta chains below, sequenced in a study of Ad26.COV2.S vaccination and SARS-CoV-2 variants. Profiling relied on immunoSEQ multiplex PCR, and the TCRdb table lists in-frame clones only, not all of them. The sample has under 300,000 clones, roughly 87% seen once. The treatment here: some 19 received Ad26.COV2.S at low or high dose, single or two shots; roughly 5 received placebo; per-sample allocation not given. On day 63 after the first injection, vaccine and placebo recipients gave samples. This sample comprised peripheral blood, obtained in a trial of Ad26.COV2.S vaccine versus placebo. The receptors were sampled from a person aged 18-60 years who received the Ad26.COV2.S COVID-19 vaccine or a placebo.

This clone was seen once. The J gene is TRBJ1-6, the V gene TRBV6-5, with 7 bases that match TRBD1. This CDR3 has 15 residues. Trimming cost V 10 bases and J 0 bases; bases outside gene matches: 6. The V gene's germline CDR1 is MNHEY and CDR2 SVGAGI. DNA of the CDR3: TGTGCCATAGGGACAGCGAGCTCCTATAATTCACCCCTCCACTTT. Translation: CAIGTASSYNSPLHF.

The chain carries TRBV19 and TRBJ1-1; D not certain. CDR3 length: 15 residues. The V end was cut by 3 bases, the J end by 4 bases, with 15 bases between. Germline V gene data show CDR1 as LNHDA and CDR2 as SQIVND (reference sequence). CDR3 residues: CASSIGSSRGTEAFF. The CDR3 nucleotides read TGTGCCAGTAGTATTGGCTCTTCACGAGGCACTGAAGCTTTCTTT.